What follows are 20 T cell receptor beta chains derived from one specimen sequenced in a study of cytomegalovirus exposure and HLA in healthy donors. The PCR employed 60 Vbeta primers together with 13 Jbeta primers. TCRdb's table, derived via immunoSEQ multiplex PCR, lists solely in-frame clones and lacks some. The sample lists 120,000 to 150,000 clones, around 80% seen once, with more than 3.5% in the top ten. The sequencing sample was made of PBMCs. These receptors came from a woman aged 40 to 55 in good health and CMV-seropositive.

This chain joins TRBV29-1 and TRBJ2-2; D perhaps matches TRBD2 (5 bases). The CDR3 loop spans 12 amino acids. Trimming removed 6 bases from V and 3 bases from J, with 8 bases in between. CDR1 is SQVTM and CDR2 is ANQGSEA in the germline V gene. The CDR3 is CSVAGDTGELFF. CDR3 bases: TGCAGCGTAGCCGGGGACACCGGGGAGCTGTTTTTT.

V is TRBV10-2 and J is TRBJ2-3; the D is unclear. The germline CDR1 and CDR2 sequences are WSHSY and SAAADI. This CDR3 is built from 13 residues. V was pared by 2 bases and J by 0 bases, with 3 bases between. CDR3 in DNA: TGCGCCAGCAGTGAGCAGAGCACAGATACGCAGTATTTT. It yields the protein CASSEQSTDTQYF.

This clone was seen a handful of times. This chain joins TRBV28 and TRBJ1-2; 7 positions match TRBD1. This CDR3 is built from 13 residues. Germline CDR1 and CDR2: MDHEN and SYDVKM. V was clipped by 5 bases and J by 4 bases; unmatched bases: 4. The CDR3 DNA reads TGTGCCAGCAGTCAGGGACAGCCCTATGGCTACACCTTC. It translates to CASSQGQPYGYTF.

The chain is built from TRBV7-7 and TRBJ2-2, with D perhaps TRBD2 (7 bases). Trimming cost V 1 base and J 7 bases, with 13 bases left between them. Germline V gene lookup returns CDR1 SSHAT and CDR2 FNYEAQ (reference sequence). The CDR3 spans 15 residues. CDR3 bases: TGTGCCAGCAGCTTAGTTGCGGGGGCGGTCGGGGAGCTGTTTTTT. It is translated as CASSLVAGAVGELFF.

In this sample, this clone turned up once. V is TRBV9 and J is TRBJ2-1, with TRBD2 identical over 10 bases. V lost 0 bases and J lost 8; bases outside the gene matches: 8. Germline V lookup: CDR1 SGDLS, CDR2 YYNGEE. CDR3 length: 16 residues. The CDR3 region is CASSVAPSGGVDEQFF. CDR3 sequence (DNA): TGTGCCAGCAGCGTAGCCCCCAGCGGGGGGGTAGATGAGCAGTTCTTC.

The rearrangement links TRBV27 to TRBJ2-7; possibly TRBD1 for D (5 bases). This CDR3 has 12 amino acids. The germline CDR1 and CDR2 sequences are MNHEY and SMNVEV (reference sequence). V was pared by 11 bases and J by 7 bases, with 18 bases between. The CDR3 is CASGQPMGEQYF. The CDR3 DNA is TGTGCCTCAGGGCAACCGATGGGGGAGCAGTACTTC.

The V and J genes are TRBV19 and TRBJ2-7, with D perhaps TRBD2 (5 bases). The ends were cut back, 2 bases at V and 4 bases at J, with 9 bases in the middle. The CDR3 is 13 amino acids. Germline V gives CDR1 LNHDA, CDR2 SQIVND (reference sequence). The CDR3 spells CASSIRDMYEQYF. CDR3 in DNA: TGTGCCAGTAGTATACGGGATATGTACGAGCAGTACTTC.

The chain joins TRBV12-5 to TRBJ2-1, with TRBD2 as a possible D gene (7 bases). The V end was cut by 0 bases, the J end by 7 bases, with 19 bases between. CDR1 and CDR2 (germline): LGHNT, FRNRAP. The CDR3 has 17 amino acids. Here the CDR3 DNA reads TGTGCTAGTGGTTTGGTAATCCCGGGGGGCAGGGAGAATGAGCAGTTCTTC. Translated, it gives CASGLVIPGGRENEQFF.

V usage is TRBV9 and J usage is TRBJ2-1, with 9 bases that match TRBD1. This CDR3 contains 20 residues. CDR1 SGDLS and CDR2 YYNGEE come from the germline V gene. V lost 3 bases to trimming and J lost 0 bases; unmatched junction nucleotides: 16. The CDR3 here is CASSAGRGTGIINSYNEQFF. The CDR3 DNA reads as TGTGCCAGCAGCGCGGGGAGGGGGACAGGGATAATTAACTCCTACAATGAGCAGTTCTTC.

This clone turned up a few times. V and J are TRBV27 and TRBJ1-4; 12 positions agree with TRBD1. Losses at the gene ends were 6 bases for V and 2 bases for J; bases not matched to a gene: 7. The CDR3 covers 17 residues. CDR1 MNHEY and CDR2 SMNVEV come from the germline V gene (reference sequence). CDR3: CASRGTGGARTNEKLFF. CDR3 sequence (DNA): TGTGCCAGCAGAGGGACAGGGGGCGCAAGGACTAATGAAAAACTGTTTTTT.

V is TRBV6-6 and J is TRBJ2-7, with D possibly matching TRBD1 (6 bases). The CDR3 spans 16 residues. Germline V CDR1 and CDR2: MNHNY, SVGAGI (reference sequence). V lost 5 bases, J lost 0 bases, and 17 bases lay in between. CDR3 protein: CASSQTGSQSSYEQYF. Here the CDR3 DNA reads TGTGCCAGCAGTCAAACAGGGTCCCAAAGCTCCTACGAGCAGTACTTC.

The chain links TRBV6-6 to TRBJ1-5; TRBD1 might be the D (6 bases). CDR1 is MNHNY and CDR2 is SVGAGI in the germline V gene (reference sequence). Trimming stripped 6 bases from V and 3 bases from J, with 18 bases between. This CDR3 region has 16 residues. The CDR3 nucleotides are TGTGCCAGCAGGTCGTCCCTGGGGGCACTCAATCAGCCCCAGCATTTT. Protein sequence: CASRSSLGALNQPQHF.

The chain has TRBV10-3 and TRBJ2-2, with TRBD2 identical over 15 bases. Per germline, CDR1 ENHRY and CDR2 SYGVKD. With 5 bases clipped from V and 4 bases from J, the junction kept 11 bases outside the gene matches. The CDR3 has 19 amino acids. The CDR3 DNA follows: TGTGCCATCAGTCAAGGACTAGCGGGAGGGGGTTCGCTCACCGGGGAGCTGTTTTTT. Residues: CAISQGLAGGGSLTGELFF.

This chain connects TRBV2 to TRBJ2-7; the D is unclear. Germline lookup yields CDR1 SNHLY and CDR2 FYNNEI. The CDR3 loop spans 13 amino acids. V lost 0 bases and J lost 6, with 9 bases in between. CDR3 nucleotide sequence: TGTGCCAGCAGTGAAGCGTTCCGGGTCGAGCAGTACTTC. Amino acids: CASSEAFRVEQYF.

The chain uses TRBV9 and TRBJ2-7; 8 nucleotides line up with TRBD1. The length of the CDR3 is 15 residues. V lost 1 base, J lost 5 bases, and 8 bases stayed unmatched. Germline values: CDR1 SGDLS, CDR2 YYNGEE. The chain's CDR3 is CASSVTTTGVDEQYF. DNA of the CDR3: TGTGCCAGCAGCGTAACTACGACAGGGGTGGACGAGCAGTACTTC. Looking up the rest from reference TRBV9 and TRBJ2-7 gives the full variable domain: DSGVTQTPKHLITATGQRVTLRCSPRSGDLSVYWYQQSLDQGLQFLIQYYNGEERAKGNILERFSAQQFPDLHSELNLSSLELGDSALYFCASSVTTTGVDEQYFGPGTRLTVT.

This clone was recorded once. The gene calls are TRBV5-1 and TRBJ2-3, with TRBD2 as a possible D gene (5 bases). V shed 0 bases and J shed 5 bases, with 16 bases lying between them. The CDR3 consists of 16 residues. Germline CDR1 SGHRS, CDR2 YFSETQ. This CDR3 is CASSLDAGRVQDTQYF. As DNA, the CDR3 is TGCGCCAGCAGCTTGGACGCTGGGCGGGTACAAGATACGCAGTATTTT.

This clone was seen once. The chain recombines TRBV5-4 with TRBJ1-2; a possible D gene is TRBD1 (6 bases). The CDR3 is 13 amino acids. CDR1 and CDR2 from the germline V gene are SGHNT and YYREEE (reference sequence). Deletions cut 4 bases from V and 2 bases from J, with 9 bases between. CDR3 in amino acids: CASSPDRNYGYTF. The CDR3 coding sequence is TGTGCCAGCAGCCCCGACAGGAACTATGGCTACACCTTC. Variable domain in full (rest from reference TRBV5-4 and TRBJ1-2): ETGVTQSPTHLIKTRGQQVTLRCSSQSGHNTVSWYQQALGQGPQFIFQYYREEENGRGNFPPRFSGLQFPNYSSELNVNALELDDSALYLCASSPDRNYGYTFGSGTRLTVV.

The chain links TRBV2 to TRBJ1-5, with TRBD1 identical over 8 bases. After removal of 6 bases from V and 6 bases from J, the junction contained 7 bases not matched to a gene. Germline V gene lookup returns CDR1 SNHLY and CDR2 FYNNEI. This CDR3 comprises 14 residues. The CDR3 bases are TGTGCCAGCAGGCCCGGACAGGGAGGTCAGCCCCAGCATTTT. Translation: CASRPGQGGQPQHF.

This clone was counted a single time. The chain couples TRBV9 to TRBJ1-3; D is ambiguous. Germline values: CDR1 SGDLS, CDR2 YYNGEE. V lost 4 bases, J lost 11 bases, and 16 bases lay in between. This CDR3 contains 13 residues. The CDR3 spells CASSPSVGVSIYF. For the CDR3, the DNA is TGTGCCAGCAGCCCTTCGGTCGGAGTCTCCATATATTTT.

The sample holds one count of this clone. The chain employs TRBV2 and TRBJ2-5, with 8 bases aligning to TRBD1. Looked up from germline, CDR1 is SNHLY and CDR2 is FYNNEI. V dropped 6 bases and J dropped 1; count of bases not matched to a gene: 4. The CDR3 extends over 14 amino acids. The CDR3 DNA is TGTGCCAGCAGGATCGGGACAGGCCAAGAGACCCAGTACTTC. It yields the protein CASRIGTGQETQYF.